What follows are 9 T cell receptor beta chains derived from one specimen sequenced in a study of B cell selection in AIRE deficiency. Sorting defined conventional CD4 T cells as CD4+CD127+. TCRdb's copy holds only in-frame clones and misses some; the assay was immunoSEQ multiplex PCR. The sample comprises approximately 24,000 clones, around 95% of which are singletons, and just under 0.25% rests with the top ten. What was sequenced was CD4+CD127+ conventional T cells sorted from PBMCs. These receptors were collected from a human donor in good health.

Details on this clone: Germline and junction disagree at one end, which may indicate a read error. V and J are TRBV16 and TRBJ1-2; a possible D gene is TRBD1 (5 bases). The CDR3 is made up of 13 amino acids. Germline lookup yields CDR1 KGHSY and CDR2 FQNENV. The CDR3 DNA reads as TGTGCCAGCAGCCTCCTTGGGGGGGATCCAAGACACTTC. Protein: CASSLLGGDPRHF.

V is TRBV7-9 and J is TRBJ1-4; TRBD1 might be the D (5 bases). The germline gives CDR1 SEHNR, CDR2 FQNEAQ (reference sequence). Trimming took off 2 bases at V and 8 bases at J, with 18 bases between the two ends. This CDR3 contains 16 residues. The CDR3 protein is CASSLMGGDFGEKLFF. The CDR3 bases are TGTGCCAGCAGCTTAATGGGGGGAGATTTTGGAGAAAAACTGTTTTTT.

This clone was found once. The chain employs TRBV5-6 and TRBJ1-5, with TRBD1 matching over 7 bases. CDR1 is SGHDT, CDR2 YYEEEE, per germline. V lost 0 bases and J lost 3; bases outside the gene matches: 6. CDR3 length: 16 residues. CDR3 bases: TGTGCCAGCAGCTTGGACAGGGGTCCCATCAATCAGCCCCAGCATTTT. It yields the protein CASSLDRGPINQPQHF.

The gene calls are TRBV6-1 and TRBJ1-5; D ambiguous. Deletions cut 9 bases from V and 4 bases from J, with 16 bases between. The CDR3 spans 14 residues. The germline gives CDR1 MNHNS, CDR2 SASEGT. The CDR3 reads CASVSRGGNQPQHF. The CDR3 region has the DNA TGTGCCAGTGTATCCCGGGGAGGTAATCAGCCCCAGCATTTT.

This clone has just a few counts. The gene calls are TRBV7-3 and TRBJ1-1; D possibly corresponds to TRBD1 (6 bases). This CDR3 has 13 residues. Trimming left V 6 bases short and J 1 base short, with 9 bases between. Germline V gives CDR1 SGHTA, CDR2 FQGTGA. The CDR3 is CASSRQENTEAFF. CDR3 sequence (DNA): TGTGCCAGCAGTCGACAGGAGAACACTGAAGCTTTCTTT.

The genes are TRBV11-2 and TRBJ2-2; D is unclear. Germline values: CDR1 SGHAT, CDR2 FQNNGV. V lost 8 bases, J lost 1 base, and 14 bases lay in between. This CDR3 has 15 residues. CDR3 coding DNA: TGTGCCAGCCGCACCTGGCGCAAGAACACCGGGGAGCTGTTTTTT. Amino acid sequence: CASRTWRKNTGELFF. The full variable domain, completed using reference TRBV11-2 and TRBJ2-2, is EAGVAQSPRYKIIEKRQSVAFWCNPISGHATLYWYQQILGQGPKLLIQFQNNGVVDDSQLPKDRFSAERLKGVDSTLKIQPAKLEDSAVYLCASRTWRKNTGELFFGEGSRLTVL.

CDR3 region: CASSLADSGTQYF. The CDR3 DNA reads as TGTGCCAGCAGCCTAGCGGACTCGGGGACCCAGTACTTC. V and J are TRBV14 and TRBJ2-5; D may be TRBD2 (6 bases). The germline V gene encodes CDR1 SGHDN and CDR2 FVKESK. The CDR3 is 13 residues long. The V gene lost 4 bases and the J gene lost 7 bases, with 13 bases spanning the gap.

V usage is TRBV5-3 and J usage is TRBJ2-7; the D gene could be TRBD1 or TRBD2 (5 bases each). TRBV5-3 is assigned to the ORF class and has an uncertain function. The CDR3 extends over 14 amino acids. V lost 1 base, J lost 3 bases, and 11 bases lay in between. CDR3 DNA: TGTGCCAGAAGCTTGACCCGGGACCTCTACGAGCAGTACTTC. This codes for CARSLTRDLYEQYF.

The rearrangement joins TRBV7-9 to TRBJ2-3, with TRBD1 matching 8 bases. The CDR3 is 13 amino acids. J lost 4 bases, V lost 7 bases, and 4 bases had no gene match. Germline CDR1 is SEHNR and CDR2 is FQNEAQ (reference sequence). Here the CDR3 reads CASIAGGADTQYF. CDR3 coding DNA: TGTGCCAGCATAGCAGGGGGCGCAGATACGCAGTATTTT.